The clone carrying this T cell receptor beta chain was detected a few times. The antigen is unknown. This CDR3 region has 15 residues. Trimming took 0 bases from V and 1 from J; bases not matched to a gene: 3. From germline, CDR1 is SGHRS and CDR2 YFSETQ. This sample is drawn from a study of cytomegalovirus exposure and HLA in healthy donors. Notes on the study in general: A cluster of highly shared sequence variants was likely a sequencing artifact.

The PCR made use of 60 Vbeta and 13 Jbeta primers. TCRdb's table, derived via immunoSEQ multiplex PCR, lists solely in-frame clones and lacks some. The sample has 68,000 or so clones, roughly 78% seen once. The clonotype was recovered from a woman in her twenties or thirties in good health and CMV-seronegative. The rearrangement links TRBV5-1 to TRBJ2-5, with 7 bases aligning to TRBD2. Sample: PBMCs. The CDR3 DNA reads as TGCGCCAGCAGCTTGGGGGGAGGGACCCAAGAGACCCAGTACTTC. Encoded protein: CASSLGGGTQETQYF.